This T cell receptor (beta chain) came from a study of blood T cell repertoires in COVID-19. Across the study: Samples of COVID-19 (acute and convalescent) were obtained from the United States, Italy and Spain.

Using immunoSEQ multiplex PCR, the repertoire was profiled, and TCRdb retains in-frame clones only, with some absent. The repertoire holds more than 85,000 clones, with roughly 92% as singletons. V shed 4 bases and J 0 bases; nucleotides not matched to a gene: 7. Germline assignment: CDR1 SGHNT and CDR2 YENEEA. This CDR3 has 18 amino acids. Sequenced: peripheral blood. This clonotype originated in a man between 65 and 85 years old with acute or convalescent COVID-19. The chain recombines TRBV11-3 with TRBJ2-5; 14 bases map to TRBD2. This chain's CDR3 is CASSSGTSGGSYQETQYF. In DNA, the CDR3 is TGTGCCAGCAGCTCCGGGACTAGCGGGGGTTCGTACCAAGAGACCCAGTACTTC.